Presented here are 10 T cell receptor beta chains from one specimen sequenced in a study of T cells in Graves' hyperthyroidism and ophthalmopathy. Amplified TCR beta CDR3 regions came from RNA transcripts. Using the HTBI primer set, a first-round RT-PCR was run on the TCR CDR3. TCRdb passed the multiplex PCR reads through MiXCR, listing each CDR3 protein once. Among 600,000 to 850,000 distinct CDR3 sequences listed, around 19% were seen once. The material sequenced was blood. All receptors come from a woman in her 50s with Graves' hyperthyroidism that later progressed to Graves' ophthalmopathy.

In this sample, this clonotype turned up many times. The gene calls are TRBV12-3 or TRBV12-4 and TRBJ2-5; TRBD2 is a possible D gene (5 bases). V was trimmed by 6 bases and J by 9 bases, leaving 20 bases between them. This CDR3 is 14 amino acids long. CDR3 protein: CASSNLWTDTAQYF. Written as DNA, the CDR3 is TGTGCCAGCAGCAACCTCTGGACTGACACCGCCCAGTACTTC.

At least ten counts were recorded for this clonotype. This CDR3 is CASSLQQSYEQYF. The CDR3 bases are TGTGCCAGCAGCTTACAACAGTCCTACGAGCAGTACTTC. The rearrangement links TRBV7-3 to TRBJ2-7; no definite D call. This CDR3 is 13 amino acids long. Trimming left V 2 bases short and J 1 base short, with 6 bases between. Germline CDR1 reads SGHTA; CDR2 reads FQGTGA.

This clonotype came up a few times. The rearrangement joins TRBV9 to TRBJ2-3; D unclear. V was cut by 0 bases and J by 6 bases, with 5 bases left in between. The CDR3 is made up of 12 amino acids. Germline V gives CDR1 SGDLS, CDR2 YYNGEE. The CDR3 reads CASSVDFDTQYF. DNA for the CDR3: TGTGCCAGCAGCGTAGATTTTGATACGCAGTATTTT.

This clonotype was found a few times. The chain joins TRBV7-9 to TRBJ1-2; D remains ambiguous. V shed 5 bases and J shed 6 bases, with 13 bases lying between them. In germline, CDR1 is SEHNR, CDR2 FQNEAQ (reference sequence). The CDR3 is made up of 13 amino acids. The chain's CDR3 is CASSAGNWNGYTF. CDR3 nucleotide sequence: TGTGCCAGCAGCGCGGGGAATTGGAATGGCTACACCTTC.

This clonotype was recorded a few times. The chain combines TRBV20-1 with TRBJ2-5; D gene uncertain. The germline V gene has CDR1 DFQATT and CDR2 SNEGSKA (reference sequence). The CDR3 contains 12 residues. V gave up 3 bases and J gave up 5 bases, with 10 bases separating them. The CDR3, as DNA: TGCAGTGCTAGCTTCGGGTTGGAGACCCAGTACTTC. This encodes CSASFGLETQYF.

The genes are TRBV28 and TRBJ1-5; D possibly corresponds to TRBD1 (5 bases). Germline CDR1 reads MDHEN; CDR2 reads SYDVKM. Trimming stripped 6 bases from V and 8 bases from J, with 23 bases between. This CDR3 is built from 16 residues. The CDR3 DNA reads TGTGCCAGCAGCGGAGCCCTCCCGGGGGGTTTAAAGCCCCAGCATTTT. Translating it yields CASSGALPGGLKPQHF.

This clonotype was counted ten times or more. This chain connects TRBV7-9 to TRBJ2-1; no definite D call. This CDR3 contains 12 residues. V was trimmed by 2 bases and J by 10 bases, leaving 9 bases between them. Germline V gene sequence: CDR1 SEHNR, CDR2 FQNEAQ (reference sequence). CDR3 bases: TGTGCCAGCAGCTTATTGGGCGAGGAGCAGTTCTTC. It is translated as CASSLLGEEQFF. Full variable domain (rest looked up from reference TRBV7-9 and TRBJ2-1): DTGVSQNPRHKITKRGQNVTFRCDPISEHNRLYWYRQTLGQGPEFLTYFQNEAQLEKSRLLSDRFSAERPKGSFSTLEIQRTEQGDSAMYLCASSLLGEEQFFGPGTRLTVL.

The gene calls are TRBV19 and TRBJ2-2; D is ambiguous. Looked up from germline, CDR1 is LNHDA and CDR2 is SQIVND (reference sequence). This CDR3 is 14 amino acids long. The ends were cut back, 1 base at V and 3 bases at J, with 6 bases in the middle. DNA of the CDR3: TGTGCCAGTAGTATAGTAGTTTACACCGGGGAGCTGTTTTTT. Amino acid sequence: CASSIVVYTGELFF.

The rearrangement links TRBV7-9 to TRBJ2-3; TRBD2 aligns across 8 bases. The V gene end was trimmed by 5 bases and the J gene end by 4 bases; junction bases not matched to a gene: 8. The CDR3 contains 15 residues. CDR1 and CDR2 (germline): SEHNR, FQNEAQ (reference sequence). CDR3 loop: CASSVSSGSPDTQYF. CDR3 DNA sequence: TGTGCCAGCAGCGTCTCTAGCGGGTCCCCAGATACGCAGTATTTT.

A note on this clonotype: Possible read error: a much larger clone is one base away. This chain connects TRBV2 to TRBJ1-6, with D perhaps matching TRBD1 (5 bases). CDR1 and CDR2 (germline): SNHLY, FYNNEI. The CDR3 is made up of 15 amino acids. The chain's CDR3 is CASSTHQRGNSPLQF. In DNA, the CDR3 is TGTGCCAGCAGTACACATCAGAGGGGTAATTCACCCCTCCAGTTT. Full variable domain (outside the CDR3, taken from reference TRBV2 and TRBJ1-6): EPEVTQTPSHQVTQMGQEVILRCVPISNHLYFYWYRQILGQKVEFLVSFYNNEISEKSEIFDDQFSVERPDGSNFTLKIRSTKLEDSAMYFCASSTHQRGNSPLQFGNGTRLTVT.